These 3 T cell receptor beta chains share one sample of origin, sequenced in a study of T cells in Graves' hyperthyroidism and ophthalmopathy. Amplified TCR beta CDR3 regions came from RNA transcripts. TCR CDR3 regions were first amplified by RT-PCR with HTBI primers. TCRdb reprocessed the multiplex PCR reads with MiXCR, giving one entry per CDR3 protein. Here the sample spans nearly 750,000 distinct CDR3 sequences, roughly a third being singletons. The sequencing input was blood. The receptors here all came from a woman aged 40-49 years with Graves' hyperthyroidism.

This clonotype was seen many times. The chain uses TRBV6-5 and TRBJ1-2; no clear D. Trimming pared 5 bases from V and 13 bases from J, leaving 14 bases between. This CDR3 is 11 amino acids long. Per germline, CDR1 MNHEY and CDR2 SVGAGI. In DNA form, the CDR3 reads TGTGCCAGCAGTGAAGACGCCCCGGTCACCTTC. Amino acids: CASSEDAPVTF.

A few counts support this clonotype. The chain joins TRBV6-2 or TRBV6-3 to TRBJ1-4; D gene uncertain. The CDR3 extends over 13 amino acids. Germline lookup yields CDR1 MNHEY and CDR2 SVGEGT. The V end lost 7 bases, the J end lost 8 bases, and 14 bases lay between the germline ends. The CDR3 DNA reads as TGTGCCAGCACCCCCTGGGTGGGAGAAAAACTGTTTTTT. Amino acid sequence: CASTPWVGEKLFF.

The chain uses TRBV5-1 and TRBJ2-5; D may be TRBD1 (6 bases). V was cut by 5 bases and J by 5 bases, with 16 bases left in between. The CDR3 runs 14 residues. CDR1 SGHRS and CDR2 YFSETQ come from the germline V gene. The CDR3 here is CASRIDHRVETQYF. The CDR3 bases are TGCGCCAGCAGAATCGACCACAGGGTGGAGACCCAGTACTTC. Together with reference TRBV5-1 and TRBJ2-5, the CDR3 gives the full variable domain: KAGVTQTPRYLIKTRGQQVTLSCSPISGHRSVSWYQQTPGQGLQFLFEYFSETQRNKGNFPGRFSGRQFSNSRSEMNVSTLELGDSALYLCASRIDHRVETQYFGPGTRLLVL.